Listed below are T cell receptor beta chains from one sample, sequenced in a study of response to subunit inactivated influenza vaccine. Each CDR3 protein is one row after TCRdb ran MiXCR on the RT-PCR reads. The top ten hold more than 8.5% of the sample, which has roughly 760,000 distinct CDR3 sequences, about 20% seen once. The material was PBMCs from blood, obtained roughly 5 days after vaccination. The receptor source for this set is a man between 50 and 59 years old who received an inactivated influenza vaccine. Each CDR3 is given with its conserved first and last residue. A D gene is named only where the DNA matches it firmly. Clone size is shown for a subset of rows, as once, few, many or a class of expanded clone.

v_call	j_call	cdr3_length	clone_size	d_call	cdr3_nt	cdr3_aa
TRBV4-3	TRBJ1-6	15	few	NA	TGCGCCAGCAGCCAAGGTGTGTCTGTGGATTCACCCCTCCACTTT	CASSQGVSVDSPLHF
TRBV10-3	TRBJ1-2	14	NA	NA	TGTGCCATCAGCGAGGGGCGCAACGTCTATGGCTACACCTTC	CAISEGRNVYGYTF
TRBV7-2	TRBJ2-1	15	NA	TRBD1	TGTGCCAGCAGCCCGACAGGGTATACCTACAATGAGCAGTTCTTC	CASSPTGYTYNEQFF
TRBV2	TRBJ2-7	15	few	TRBD2	TGTGCCAGCAGCTCACCGGTAGCGGGAGGAGGGGAGCAGTACTTC	CASSSPVAGGGEQYF
TRBV7-8	TRBJ2-7	16	few	TRBD2	TGTGCCAGCAGCGAGGGACTAGCGGGCTCCTCCTACGAGCAGTACTTC	CASSEGLAGSSYEQYF
TRBV28	TRBJ2-1	16	few	TRBD2	TGTGCCAGCAGTCTCACCCGGGGGGACTCCTACAATGAGCAGTTCTTC	CASSLTRGDSYNEQFF
TRBV20-1	TRBJ2-1	14	few	TRBD2	TGCAGTGCTACGACTAGCGGGGGGTTCTATGAGCAGTTCTTC	CSATTSGGFYEQFF
TRBV12-3/TRBV12-4	TRBJ2-5	15	NA	TRBD2	TGTGCCAGCAGTTTAGTTCCTAGCGGGGAACAGACCCAGTACTTC	CASSLVPSGEQTQYF
TRBV29-1	TRBJ2-5	14	many	NA	TGCAGCGTTGAGGGCAGGGGAAGCCAAGAGACCCAGTACTTC	CSVEGRGSQETQYF
TRBV7-2	TRBJ2-7	15	many	TRBD1	TGTGCCAGCAGCTTAAGCGTGGGACAGGGTTACGAGCAGTACTTC	CASSLSVGQGYEQYF
TRBV10-3	TRBJ2-5	12	few	NA	TGTGCCATCAAGAGTGTGGGAGAGACCCAGTACTTC	CAIKSVGETQYF
TRBV20-1	TRBJ2-3	11	NA	NA	TGCAGTGCTCCCTCTCTAGATACGCAGTATTTT	CSAPSLDTQYF
TRBV5-1	TRBJ2-3	15	NA	NA	TGCGCCAGCAGCTTGGACGTACAGGGATCAGATACGCAGTATTTT	CASSLDVQGSDTQYF
TRBV7-6	TRBJ2-1	15	NA	TRBD1	TGTGCCAGCAGCCGAGGGACAGGGGGCAACAATGAGCAGTTCTTC	CASSRGTGGNNEQFF
TRBV15	TRBJ2-2	16	few	NA	TGTGCCACCAGCAGAGTATCGGGCCTGGACACCGGGGAGCTGTTTTTT	CATSRVSGLDTGELFF
TRBV24-1	TRBJ2-7	12	NA	NA	TGTGCCACCAGTGATTACGGCGACGAGCAGTACTTC	CATSDYGDEQYF
TRBV7-2	TRBJ2-3	17	few	TRBD2	TGTGCCAGCAGCTCAGGTTTGACTAGCGGGGCCCTCCATACGCAGTATTTT	CASSSGLTSGALHTQYF
TRBV29-1	TRBJ1-1	13	many	TRBD1	TGCAGCGTGCGCGGACAGGGGGGCACTGAAGCTTTCTTT	CSVRGQGGTEAFF
TRBV20-1	TRBJ2-1	15	NA	TRBD1	TGCAGTGCTAGAGACGGGACAGGGGGTAGACATGAGCAGTTCTTC	CSARDGTGGRHEQFF
TRBV5-1	TRBJ2-1	15	NA	NA	TGCGCCAGCAGCTTGGGGGATTCTGGGCCCAATGAGCAGTTCTTC	CASSLGDSGPNEQFF
TRBV6-1	TRBJ2-2	14	NA	NA	TGTGCCAGCAGTGAAAGGGCGGACACCGGGGAGCTGTTTTTT	CASSERADTGELFF
TRBV6-5	TRBJ2-5	15	NA	TRBD2	TGTGCCAGCAGTTACTCCGCTAGCGGACAAGAGACCCAGTACTTC	CASSYSASGQETQYF
TRBV9	TRBJ2-3	14	few	NA	TGTGCCAGCAGCGTTTCCGCGGGCAGCGATACGCAGTATTTT	CASSVSAGSDTQYF
TRBV12-3/TRBV12-4	TRBJ2-3	16	NA	TRBD2	TGTGCCAGCAGTTTCTTGTGGGCCAGCGGGAGTGATACGCAGTATTTT	CASSFLWASGSDTQYF
TRBV6-2/TRBV6-3	TRBJ2-7	15	NA	NA	TGTGCCAGCAGCCCCCCCCGCCATTTCAAGGACGAGCAGTACTTC	CASSPPRHFKDEQYF
TRBV5-1	TRBJ2-1	16	few	TRBD2	TGCGCCAGCGGCCCCATAGCGGGAGCGACCTACAATGAGCAGTTCTTC	CASGPIAGATYNEQFF